This T cell receptor beta chain was identified during a study of neurological immune-mediated disorders (dated by TCRdb to 2018 to 2020). In terms of the full investigation: Of the approximately 35 multiple sclerosis patients, about 30 had relapsing-remitting MS and 3 had secondary progressive MS. The cohort included roughly 71 subjects: approximately 14 with HAM/TSP, some 34 with multiple sclerosis, and approximately 20 healthy controls. Longitudinal samples, technical triplicates and paired sorted CD4+ and CD8+ T-cell subsets, alongside PBMC samples, were included among the roughly 96 TCR-beta libraries. The study compared peripheral blood TCR-beta repertoires of HTLV-I-associated myelopathy (HAM/TSP) patients, multiple sclerosis patients and healthy controls using UMI-based sequencing.

cDNA was synthesized by template-switch 5'RACE using a primer carrying a 10-nucleotide random unique molecular identifier by which each TCR transcript was tagged. Every sequencing run covered 15-18 subjects and yielded more than 160 million TCR-beta sequences. Total RNA was extracted with the RNeasy kit. The KAPA Real-time Library Amplification kit was used to amplify TCR-beta VDJ regions with primers for the TCR constant region and the 5'RACE anchor. A first PCR added sample indexes and Illumina adaptors, after which a second PCR increased the library yield. After Ampure bead purification, the TCR product of roughly 650 bp was size-selected on a 2% E-gel SizeSelection system. Before pooling, libraries had their quality checked on a Bioanalyzer, their concentration measured with Qubit, and their quantity determined with the Kapa Library Quantification kit. Paired-end 2 x 150 bp sequencing of the libraries was performed on an Illumina HiSeq 2500. To increase sequence diversity, about 23-30% phiX was spiked into each library pool. As for how the authors treated the data: The UMI-based MiGEC pipeline processed quality-filtered reads and removed over 80% of raw TCR sequences during error correction. VDJ genes were aligned to IMGT germline references, and clonotypes were defined by unique CDR3 amino acid sequence plus V-J genes. VDJtools evaluated clonal expansion, Shannon diversity and CDR3 relatedness (CalcPairwiseDistances, ClusterSamples); CLCbio workbench built phylogenetic trees. Using coefficient-of-variation modelling across technical triplicates, the study counted a clone as expanded if it had at least 8 unique UMIs. TCRdb reanalyzed the raw reads on its own, using fastp at Q25 for trimming and MiXCR for clone calling, and kept in-frame beta chains. Each CDR3 protein gets just one entry, which takes the most common genes and DNA from the rows behind it. The authors' filters were not applied to this entry. This sample has approximately 65,000 distinct CDR3 sequences in its table, and approximately 4.1% of those were observed once. The ten most abundant clones make up more than 2.5% of the sample.

The CDR3, cysteine through phenylalanine, is 12 amino acids long. The DNA shown is the 36-base CDR3, in frame from base 1. The CDR1 and CDR2 encoded by the germline V gene (reference sequence) are DFQATT and SNEGSKA. Compared with germline, V lacks 5 bases and J lacks 10 bases; bases without a gene match: 8. Overall study results and their limits: TCR clonal expansion was highest in HAM/TSP patients and lowest in MS patients, with MS patients falling below even healthy controls. No identical CDR3 amino acid sequences were shared among expanded clones across subjects, suggesting private TCR-beta repertoires in all groups. Phylogenetic analysis grouped repertoires from 18 of 34 MS patients into a cluster of related CDR3 sequences, suggesting a possible repertoire-level signature. No clinical or MRI features were associated with the MS cluster, and the authors said that larger cohorts are needed.

This clonotype was seen repeatedly, ten times or more. What antigen it recognizes has not been identified. Base qualities are not at hand, and no much larger clone is one base apart. For the unsorted PBMC libraries, 2 million PBMCs were stored in RNAlater at -80 degrees C until RNA extraction and were used to generate the libraries. The multiple sclerosis patients were enrolled in a US clinical protocol that evaluated disease progression with magnetic resonance imaging. Peripheral blood was subjected to Ficoll-Hypaque density gradient centrifugation to isolate PBMCs, which were then cryopreserved in liquid nitrogen.

The specimen sequenced was PBMCs. The sequence links TRBV20-1 to TRBJ2-1; 7 central bases correspond to TRBD1. This clonotype was sampled from a man between 45 and 60 years old with multiple sclerosis. DNA sequence: TGCAGTGCTCAAGACAGGGTCGGCGAGCAGTTCTTC. Translation gives CSAQDRVGEQFF.